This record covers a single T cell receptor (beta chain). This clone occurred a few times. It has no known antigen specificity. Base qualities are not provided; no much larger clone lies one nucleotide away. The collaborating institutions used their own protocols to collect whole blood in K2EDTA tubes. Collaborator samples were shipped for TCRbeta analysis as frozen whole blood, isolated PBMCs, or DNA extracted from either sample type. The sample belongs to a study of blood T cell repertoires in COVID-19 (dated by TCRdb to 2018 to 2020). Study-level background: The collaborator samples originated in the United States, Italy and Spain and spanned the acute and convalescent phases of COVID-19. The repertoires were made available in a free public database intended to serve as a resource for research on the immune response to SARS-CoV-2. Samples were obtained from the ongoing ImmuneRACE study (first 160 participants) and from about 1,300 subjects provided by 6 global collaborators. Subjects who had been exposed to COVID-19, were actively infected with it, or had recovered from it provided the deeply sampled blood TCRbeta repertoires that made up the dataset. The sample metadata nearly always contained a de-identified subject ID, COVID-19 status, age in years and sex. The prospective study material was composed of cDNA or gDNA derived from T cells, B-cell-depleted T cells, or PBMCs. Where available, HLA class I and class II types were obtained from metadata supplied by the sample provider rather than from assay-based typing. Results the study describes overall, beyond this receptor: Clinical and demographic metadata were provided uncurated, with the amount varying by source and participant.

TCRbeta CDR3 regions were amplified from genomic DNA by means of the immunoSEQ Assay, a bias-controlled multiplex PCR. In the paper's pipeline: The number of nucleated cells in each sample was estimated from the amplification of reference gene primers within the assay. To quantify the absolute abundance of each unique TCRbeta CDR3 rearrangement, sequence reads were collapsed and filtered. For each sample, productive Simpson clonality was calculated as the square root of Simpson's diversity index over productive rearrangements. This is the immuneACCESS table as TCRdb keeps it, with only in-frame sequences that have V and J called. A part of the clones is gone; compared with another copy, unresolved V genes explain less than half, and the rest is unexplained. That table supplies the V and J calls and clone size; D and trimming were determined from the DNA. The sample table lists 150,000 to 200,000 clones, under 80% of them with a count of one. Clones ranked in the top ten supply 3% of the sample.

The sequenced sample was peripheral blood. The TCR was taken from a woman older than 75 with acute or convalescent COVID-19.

The CDR3 region: CASGRLAYEQYF. The base sequence is TGTGCCAGTGGTCGACTAGCCTACGAGCAGTACTTC. The chain was built from TRBV12-3 or TRBV12-4 and TRBJ2-7, with a weak D call of TRBD2 (6 bases match). Including the terminal cysteine and phenylalanine, the CDR3 comprises 12 residues. CDR3 DNA is the only sequence kept; it has 36 bases, read in frame from the first base. Trimming removed 9 bases from V and 2 bases from J, leaving 11 bases between the germline ends.